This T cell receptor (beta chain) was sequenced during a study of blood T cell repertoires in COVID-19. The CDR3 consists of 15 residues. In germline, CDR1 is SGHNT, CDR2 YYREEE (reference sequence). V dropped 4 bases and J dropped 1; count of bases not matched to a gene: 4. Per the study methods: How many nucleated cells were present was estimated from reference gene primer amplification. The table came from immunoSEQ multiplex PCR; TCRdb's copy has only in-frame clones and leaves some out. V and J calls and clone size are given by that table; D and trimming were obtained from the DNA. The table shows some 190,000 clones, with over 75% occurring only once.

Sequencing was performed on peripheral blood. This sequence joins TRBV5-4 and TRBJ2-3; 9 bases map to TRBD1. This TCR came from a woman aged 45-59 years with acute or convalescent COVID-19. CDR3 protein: CASSARDRGTDTQYF. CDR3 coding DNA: TGTGCCAGCAGCGCCCGGGACAGGGGCACAGATACGCAGTATTTT.